These 14 T cell receptor beta chains were sequenced from one sample in a study of blood T cell repertoires in COVID-19. The method was immunoSEQ multiplex PCR; TCRdb's version includes in-frame clones alone and lacks a portion of them. The table includes about 110,000 clones, around 90% detected once. The material sequenced was peripheral blood. The receptors were gathered from a human donor in a cohort sampled during active COVID-19.

V is TRBV10-1 and J is TRBJ1-1; D is undetermined. Germline CDR1 is WNHNN and CDR2 is SYGVQD (reference sequence). V was clipped by 4 bases and J by 1 base, with 7 bases between them. The length of the CDR3 is 13 residues. The CDR3 region is CASSGQGNTEAFF. The CDR3 nucleotides read TGCGCCAGCAGTGGACAAGGGAACACTGAAGCTTTCTTT.

The CDR3 reads CASSSGLAYEQFF. CDR3 sequence (DNA): TGCGCCAGCAGCTCCGGACTGGCCTATGAGCAGTTCTTC. The chain has TRBV4-1 and TRBJ2-1, with D maybe TRBD2 (5 bases). Trimming took off 5 bases at V and 8 bases at J, with 13 bases between the two ends. The germline gives CDR1 MGHRA, CDR2 YSYEKL. The CDR3 consists of 13 residues.

This clone has only a few counts. V usage is TRBV3-1 (or the pseudogene TRBV3-2) and J usage is TRBJ1-6, with D possibly TRBD1 on 6 matching bases. The CDR3 has 13 residues. V was shortened by 9 bases and J by 3 bases, with 9 bases between the two germline ends. Germline-derived CDR1 and CDR2 are LGHDT and YNNKEL (reference sequence). This CDR3 reads CARQGRYNSPLHF. The CDR3 DNA reads as TGTGCCAGACAGGGTCGCTATAATTCACCCCTCCACTTT.

This clone was counted a few times. The V and J genes are TRBV9 and TRBJ2-2; 7 bases agree with TRBD1. The CDR3 runs to 15 residues. V lost 2 bases, J lost 5 bases, and 6 bases stayed unmatched. Germline CDR1 and CDR2: SGDLS and YYNGEE. CDR3 sequence: CASSVGTVLTGELFF. CDR3 nucleotides: TGTGCCAGCAGCGTGGGGACAGTATTAACCGGGGAGCTGTTTTTT.

The chain is built from TRBV5-1 and TRBJ2-7; D possibly corresponds to TRBD2 (6 bases). The germline CDR1 and CDR2 sequences are SGHRS and YFSETQ. Trimming stripped 0 bases from V and 5 bases from J, with 9 bases between. The CDR3 totals 13 residues. CDR3 region: CASSLGGTDEQYF. CDR3 bases: TGCGCCAGCAGCTTGGGCGGGACGGACGAGCAGTACTTC.

This clone showed up just once. The J gene is TRBJ2-2, the V gene TRBV13, with D perhaps TRBD1 (6 bases). Germline V gene sequence: CDR1 PRHDT, CDR2 FYEKMQ (reference sequence). The CDR3 contains 14 residues. Trimming left V 5 bases short and J 4 bases short, with 11 bases between. CDR3 sequence (DNA): TGTGCCAGCAGCGTACAGGGAAGCACCGGGGAGCTGTTTTTT. It is translated as CASSVQGSTGELFF.

V gene TRBV30 combines with J gene TRBJ2-3, with D perhaps TRBD2 (7 bases). V lost 0 bases and J lost 3, with 19 bases in between. Germline CDR1 reads GTSNPN; CDR2 reads SVGIG (reference sequence). The CDR3 runs 17 residues. In nucleotides, the CDR3 is TGTGCCTGGAGTGTACAATATAGGGGGGGCCTGACAGATACGCAGTATTTT. This sequence encodes CAWSVQYRGGLTDTQYF. Full variable domain (rest looked up from reference TRBV30 and TRBJ2-3): SQTIHQWPATLVQPVGSPLSLECTVEGTSNPNLYWYRQAAGRGLQLLFYSVGIGQISSEVPQNLSASRPQDRQFILSSKKLLLSDSGFYLCAWSVQYRGGLTDTQYFGPGTRLTVL.

The CDR3 sequence is CASSVFSRDEQYF. In DNA, the CDR3 is TGTGCCAGCAGCGTTTTTTCCCGGGACGAGCAGTACTTC. This sequence joins TRBV9 and TRBJ2-7; D not resolved. V lost 2 bases, J lost 5 bases, and 11 bases lay in between. CDR1 is SGDLS, CDR2 YYNGEE, per germline. The CDR3 is made up of 13 amino acids. Full variable domain (outside the CDR3, taken from reference TRBV9 and TRBJ2-7): DSGVTQTPKHLITATGQRVTLRCSPRSGDLSVYWYQQSLDQGLQFLIQYYNGEERAKGNILERFSAQQFPDLHSELNLSSLELGDSALYFCASSVFSRDEQYFGPGTRLTVT.

The chain employs TRBV7-8 and TRBJ2-7; the D gene is possibly TRBD2 (6 bases). The CDR3 has 12 residues. The V and J ends lost 5 bases and 7 bases respectively, with 12 bases between them. Germline V CDR1 and CDR2: SGHVS, FQNEAQ. CDR3 protein: CASSLDGGEQYF. For the CDR3, the DNA is TGTGCCAGCAGCCTCGACGGGGGTGAGCAGTACTTC.

This sequence joins TRBV10-3 and TRBJ2-3; perhaps TRBD1 as D (6 bases). This CDR3 is 13 amino acids long. Trimming took off 11 bases at V and 4 bases at J, with 16 bases between the two ends. CDR1 ENHRY and CDR2 SYGVKD come from the germline V gene. The CDR3 nucleotides are TGTGCCGGCAGAGGACAGCTGGCAGATACGCAGTATTTT. It encodes CAGRGQLADTQYF.

The chain has TRBV6-5 and TRBJ1-6; 7 bases are a match to TRBD1. This CDR3 is 14 amino acids long. V dropped 6 bases and J dropped 9; count of bases not matched to a gene: 8. Germline loops: CDR1 MNHEY, CDR2 SVGAGI. The CDR3 here is CASRLGQASSPLHF. In DNA, the CDR3 is TGTGCCAGCAGGCTAGGACAGGCTTCTTCACCCCTCCACTTT.

The V gene is TRBV7-9, the J gene TRBJ1-1; possibly TRBD1 for D (6 bases). CDR1 and CDR2 (germline): SEHNR, FQNEAQ (reference sequence). This CDR3 is 14 amino acids long. V was cut by 5 bases and J by 0 bases, with 10 bases left in between. CDR3 region: CASSPDRMNTEAFF. CDR3 nucleotide sequence: TGTGCCAGCAGCCCCGACAGGATGAACACTGAAGCTTTCTTT.

The chain uses TRBV6-5 and TRBJ1-1, with D hard to call. This CDR3 comprises 14 residues. Germline-derived CDR1 and CDR2 are MNHEY and SVGAGI. Trimming left V 0 bases short and J 0 bases short, with 5 bases between. The chain's CDR3 is CASSYSRLNTEAFF. The CDR3 DNA is TGTGCCAGCAGTTACTCGAGGCTGAACACTGAAGCTTTCTTT.

This chain links TRBV7-3 with TRBJ2-3; TRBD2 matches 9 bases. The CDR3 extends over 14 amino acids. V trimming: 5 bases; J trimming: 3 bases; junction bases outside the gene matches: 3. Germline loops: CDR1 SGHTA, CDR2 FQGTGA. CDR3 residues: CASSVSGGTDTQYF. CDR3 sequence (DNA): TGTGCCAGCAGCGTTAGCGGGGGAACAGATACGCAGTATTTT. The full variable domain, its missing parts supplied by reference TRBV7-3 and TRBJ2-3, is GAGVSQTPSNKVTEKGKYVELRCDPISGHTALYWYRQSLGQGPEFLIYFQGTGAADDSGLPNDRFFAVRPEGSVSTLKIQRTERGDSAVYLCASSVSGGTDTQYFGPGTRLTVL.